One sample yielded the 8 T cell receptor beta chains listed below, sequenced in a study of cytomegalovirus exposure and HLA in healthy donors. The PCR was carried out with 60 Vbeta primers and 13 Jbeta primers. Clones were read by immunoSEQ multiplex PCR, and TCRdb kept only the in-frame ones, dropping some. The sample has hundreds of thousands of clones; roughly 70% are singletons. The sequenced sample was PBMCs. The receptors derive from a female donor in good health and CMV-seronegative.

V usage is TRBV9 and J usage is TRBJ2-7; 11 positions agree with TRBD2. J lost 2 bases, V lost 4 bases, and 8 bases had no gene match. Per germline, CDR1 SGDLS and CDR2 YYNGEE. The CDR3 covers 16 residues. CDR3 region: CASSYWGTSGTYEQYF. CDR3 in DNA: TGTGCCAGCAGCTACTGGGGGACTAGCGGAACCTACGAGCAGTACTTC.

V is TRBV25-1 and J is TRBJ2-1; 7 bases are a match to TRBD2. The V gene's germline CDR1 is MGHDK and CDR2 SYGVNS. The V and J ends lost 3 bases and 2 bases, in that order; junction bases with no gene match: 7. This CDR3 has 16 residues. The CDR3 region is CASSDTGLAAYNEQFF. CDR3 nucleotide sequence: TGTGCCAGCAGTGACACGGGGCTAGCGGCCTACAATGAGCAGTTCTTC. Filled out from reference TRBV25-1 and TRBJ2-1, the complete variable domain reads EADIYQTPRYLVIGTGKKITLECSQTMGHDKMYWYQQDPGMELHLIHYSYGVNSTEKGDLSSESTVSRIRTEHFPLTLESARPSHTSQYLCASSDTGLAAYNEQFFGPGTRLTVL.

This chain uses TRBV30 with TRBJ2-3, with D perhaps TRBD2 (5 bases). Germline CDR1 and CDR2: GTSNPN and SVGIG (reference sequence). The V and J ends lost 0 bases and 5 bases respectively, with 15 bases between them. This CDR3 has 15 amino acids. The CDR3 sequence: CAWSVGQRVRDTQYF. Here the CDR3 DNA reads TGTGCCTGGAGTGTAGGGCAGAGGGTGAGAGATACGCAGTATTTT.

V gene TRBV30 combines with J gene TRBJ2-3; TRBD1 might be the D (6 bases). Germline V lookup: CDR1 GTSNPN, CDR2 SVGIG (reference sequence). V lost 6 bases, J lost 3 bases, and 13 bases lay in between. The CDR3 contains 13 residues. The CDR3, as DNA: TGTGCCTGCCTCGGACAGCTAACAGATACGCAGTATTTT. This codes for CACLGQLTDTQYF.

With regard to this clone: Other DNA sequences in the sample encode the same CDR3. V usage is TRBV6-5 and J usage is TRBJ2-7, with 9 bases identical to TRBD1. The CDR3 loop spans 14 amino acids. The ends lost 4 bases at V and 2 bases at J; junction bases unmatched: 3. Germline V gives CDR1 MNHEY, CDR2 SVGAGI. The CDR3 is CASSWGQGPYEQYF. DNA of the CDR3: TGTGCCAGCAGTTGGGGACAGGGTCCCTACGAGCAGTACTTC.

This clone was seen only a few times. V usage is TRBV27 and J usage is TRBJ2-1; tentative D call: TRBD2 (5 bases). This CDR3 region has 16 residues. The V and J ends lost 10 bases and 6 bases respectively, with 25 bases between them. In germline, CDR1 is MNHEY, CDR2 SMNVEV (reference sequence). This CDR3 is CATGFLGVSARNEQFF. The CDR3, as DNA: TGTGCCACCGGATTCCTCGGGGTTTCTGCCCGCAATGAGCAGTTCTTC.

This clone was seen only a few times. Within the sample, other DNA sequences also encode this same CDR3. The chain uses TRBV5-1 and TRBJ2-7, with D perhaps matching TRBD1 (6 bases). The CDR3 has 13 amino acids. Trimming removed 3 bases from V and 5 bases from J, with 12 bases in between. Germline V CDR1 and CDR2: SGHRS, YFSETQ. The CDR3 DNA is TGCGCCAGCAGCTCAGGACAGTCCAACGAGCAGTACTTC. Translated: CASSSGQSNEQYF.

The gene calls are TRBV23-1 and TRBJ2-7, with D perhaps matching TRBD1 (7 bases). TRBV23-1 is an ORF for which the function is uncertain. This CDR3 region has 16 residues. Trimming stripped 3 bases from V and 5 bases from J, with 20 bases between. CDR3 residues: CASSQGRRGVGNEQYF. CDR3 DNA: TGCGCCAGCAGTCAGGGACGCAGGGGGGTCGGGAACGAGCAGTACTTC.